This passage covers 2 T cell receptor beta chains from one sample sequenced in a study of blood T cell repertoires in COVID-19. Clones were sequenced by immunoSEQ multiplex PCR, and TCRdb holds only the in-frame ones, with some missing. This sample yields about 140,000 clones, of which 85% to 90% are seen a single time; more than 1.5% belongs to the top ten. Sequencing was carried out using peripheral blood. The receptors come from an older woman with acute or convalescent COVID-19.

The chain has TRBV30 and TRBJ1-5, with 8 nucleotides matching TRBD1. Germline V CDR1 and CDR2: GTSNPN, SVGIG (reference sequence). The CDR3 covers 13 residues. Trimming took 5 bases from V and 6 from J; bases not matched to a gene: 6. As DNA, the CDR3 is TGTGCCTGGTCTCCAGGGGGCTCTCAGCCCCAGCATTTT. This sequence encodes CAWSPGGSQPQHF.

The chain joins TRBV19 to TRBJ1-1; a weak D match, TRBD1 (6 bases). CDR3 length: 15 residues. CDR1 LNHDA and CDR2 SQIVND come from the germline V gene (reference sequence). V was pared by 3 bases and J by 2 bases, with 13 bases between. This CDR3 reads CASSMGHTQNTEAFF. For the CDR3, the DNA is TGTGCCAGTAGTATGGGACACACACAAAACACTGAAGCTTTCTTT.